This TCR beta chain was sequenced for a study of technical replicates of blood from several donors. Profiling relied on immunoSEQ multiplex PCR, and the TCRdb table lists in-frame clones only, not all of them. This repertoire shows approximately 87,000 clones, around 92% found once; its top ten account for 0.3% to 0.45%. This clone was recorded once. Trimming left V 0 bases short and J 7 bases short, with 7 bases between. CDR1 is SGDLS and CDR2 is YYNGEE in the germline V gene. This CDR3 spans 13 amino acids. This TCR came from a human donor in good health. Some clones in this sample may be carry-over from other donors' samples. The sequenced sample was T cells isolated from PBMCs. The rearrangement links TRBV9 to TRBJ1-4; tentatively, D is TRBD1 (6 bases). The chain's CDR3 is CASSVEQGEKLFF. In DNA form, the CDR3 reads TGTGCCAGCAGCGTAGAACAGGGTGAAAAACTGTTTTTT.